This T cell receptor (beta chain) was observed in a study of regulatory T cells in long-lasting Graves disease. Study at large: Over 5 years on antithyroid drugs plus positive TSH receptor antibodies marked Graves' disease as persistent. Study-wide results and caveats: Whereas new patients shared some 990 public clonotypes, persistent patients shared more, at about 2,500.

Libraries of TCR beta came from iRepertoire HTBI primers plus Arm-PCR of CDR3 regions. TCRdb ran MiXCR on the multiplex PCR reads and lists one entry per CDR3 protein. The data show under 350,000 distinct CDR3 sequences, around 21% seen once. Time point given: persistent/refractory GD, antithyroid drugs over 5 years with positive TRAb. Construction of the TCR library relied on RNA isolated from PBMCs. This clonotype was picked up many times. The antigen is unknown. This clonotype was sampled from a female donor with Graves disease. The sample was peripheral blood mononuclear cells (PBMCs), taken when the disease was refractory, from a patient treated with antithyroid drugs.

CDR3 amino acids: CSAPSTDSQETQYF. CDR3 coding DNA: TGCAGCGCCCCCTCGACGGACTCCCAAGAGACCCAGTACTTC. V usage is TRBV29-1 and J usage is TRBJ2-5, with a weak D call TRBD2 (5 bases). V gave up 7 bases and J gave up 1 base, with 16 bases separating them. The CDR3 extends over 14 amino acids. Germline values: CDR1 SQVTM, CDR2 ANQGSEA.